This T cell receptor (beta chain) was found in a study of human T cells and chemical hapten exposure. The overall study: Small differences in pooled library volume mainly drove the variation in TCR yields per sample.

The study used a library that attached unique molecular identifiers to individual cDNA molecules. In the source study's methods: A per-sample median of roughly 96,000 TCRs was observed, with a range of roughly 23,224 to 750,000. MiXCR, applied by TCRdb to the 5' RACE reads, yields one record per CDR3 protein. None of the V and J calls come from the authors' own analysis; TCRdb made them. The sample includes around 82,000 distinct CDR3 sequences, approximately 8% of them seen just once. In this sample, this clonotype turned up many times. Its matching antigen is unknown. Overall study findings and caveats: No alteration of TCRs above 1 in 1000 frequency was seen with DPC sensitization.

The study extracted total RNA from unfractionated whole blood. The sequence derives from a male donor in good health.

Here the CDR3 reads CASSRTEFGYTF. CDR3 nucleotide sequence: TGTGCCAGCAGCCGGACAGAATTTGGCTACACCTTC. The chain carries TRBV5-6 and TRBJ1-2, with D possibly matching TRBD1 (6 bases). Between the trimmed V and J ends, which lost 4 bases and 7 bases, there was a span of 11 bases. The germline V gene encodes CDR1 SGHDT and CDR2 YYEEEE. CDR3 length equals 12 residues.